These 30 T cell receptor beta chains were all obtained from the same sample, sequenced in a study of human T cells and chemical hapten exposure (TCRdb year 2021). The library came from RACE. The reads were generated on a NextSeq 500. The public reads were reanalyzed by TCRdb: fastp trimming at Q25, MiXCR alignment, in-frame beta chains only. When rows share a CDR3 protein, they turn into one entry using the most common DNA and genes. This sample lists under 300,000 distinct CDR3 sequences; 7.5% to 10% were detected once. The ten biggest clones cover approximately 2.2% of the sample. The intended sense of this specimen's time point label: pre-sensitization, week 0. This sample's treatment or condition label indicates: therapeutic diphenylcyclopropenone sensitization with weekly scalp DPC. Sequencing used whole blood, obtained in connection with sensitization to the hapten diphenylcyclopropenone (DPC). The origin of the receptors is a woman aged 40 to 50 with alopecia areata. Some clones in this sample may be carry-over from other donors' samples.

This clonotype was found a few times. The chain recombines TRBV3-1 with TRBJ2-1; 10 nucleotides line up with TRBD2. This CDR3 is built from 14 residues. V shed 6 bases, J shed 6 bases, and the junction held 5 bases outside the gene matches. Germline CDR1 reads LGHDT; CDR2 reads YNNKEL (reference sequence). The CDR3 nucleotides read TGTGCCAGCAGACTAGCGGGAAGGGGCAATGAGCAGTTCTTC. Its protein is CASRLAGRGNEQFF.

The V and J genes are TRBV20-1 and TRBJ2-7; 7 nucleotides agree with TRBD2. In germline, CDR1 is DFQATT, CDR2 SNEGSKA (reference sequence). The CDR3 is 14 residues long. The ends lost 7 bases at V and 2 bases at J; junction bases unmatched: 11. The CDR3 spells CSGNPGGRPYEQYF. In DNA form, the CDR3 reads TGCAGTGGGAACCCGGGAGGACGGCCCTACGAGCAGTACTTC.

This clonotype appeared a few times. The J gene is TRBJ2-7, the V gene TRBV28, with 11 bases identical to TRBD1. Per germline, CDR1 MDHEN and CDR2 SYDVKM. The CDR3 totals 15 residues. The V gene end was trimmed by 6 bases and the J gene end by 3 bases; junction bases not matched to a gene: 7. The CDR3 spells CASRRTGTGGYEQYF. The CDR3 DNA reads TGTGCCAGCAGGAGGACCGGGACAGGGGGCTACGAGCAGTACTTC.

This clonotype was counted ten times or more. This chain uses TRBV5-1 with TRBJ2-3; the D is unclear. Trimming stripped 4 bases from V and 5 bases from J, with 2 bases between. Germline-derived CDR1 and CDR2 are SGHRS and YFSETQ. This CDR3 is built from 10 residues. CDR3 DNA: TGCGCCAGCAGCGTAGATACGCAGTATTTT. This translates into CASSVDTQYF.

The chain carries TRBV20-1 and TRBJ1-2; 8 nucleotides match TRBD1. The germline CDR1 and CDR2 sequences are DFQATT and SNEGSKA (reference sequence). The ends lost 0 bases at V and 7 bases at J; junction bases unmatched: 7. This CDR3 has 14 amino acids. The CDR3 bases are TGCAGTGCTAGAGAGTCTAGGACAGGGCTTGGCTACACCTTC. Translation: CSARESRTGLGYTF.

This clonotype was recorded once. With a much larger clone just one base away, this may be a read error. This chain connects TRBV18 to TRBJ2-1; D perhaps matches TRBD2 (6 bases). The germline V gene encodes CDR1 KGHSH and CDR2 LQKENI. The CDR3 has 16 residues. The CDR3 here is CTSSPPILASYNEQFF. DNA for the CDR3: TGTACCAGCTCACCACCGATACTAGCCTCCTACAATGAGCAGTTCTTC.

This clonotype was recorded many times. The chain couples TRBV6-4 to TRBJ2-6, with no clear D. CDR1 MRHNA and CDR2 SNTAGT come from the germline V gene. The CDR3 is made up of 16 amino acids. Trimming removed 5 bases from V and 3 bases from J, with 14 bases in between. The chain's CDR3 is CASSPTASRGANVLTF. CDR3 DNA sequence: TGTGCCAGCAGTCCCACAGCCTCCCGTGGGGCCAACGTCCTGACTTTC.

CDR3 residues: CASTEFAEAFF. CDR3 sequence (DNA): TGTGCCAGCACCGAGTTCGCTGAAGCTTTCTTT. The V gene is TRBV6-1, the J gene TRBJ1-1; D call uncertain. Trimming took 7 bases from V and 6 from J, leaving 9 bases between them. CDR3 length: 11 residues. Germline V gene sequence: CDR1 MNHNS, CDR2 SASEGT.

This clonotype was counted only a few times. This sequence joins TRBV28 and TRBJ2-2; 11 positions agree with TRBD1. This CDR3 contains 13 residues. V lost 11 bases and J lost 3; bases outside the gene matches: 2. Germline lookup yields CDR1 MDHEN and CDR2 SYDVKM. In DNA, the CDR3 is TGTGCCGGGGGACAGGGGGACACCGGGGAGCTGTTTTTT. Translating gives CAGGQGDTGELFF.

The V call is TRBV2, the J call TRBJ1-1; TRBD1 is a possible D gene (6 bases). Germline V gene lookup returns CDR1 SNHLY and CDR2 FYNNEI. V shed 11 bases and J shed 3 bases, with 16 bases lying between them. This CDR3 spans 13 amino acids. The CDR3 here is CAVRQDSDTEAFF. The CDR3 coding sequence is TGTGCCGTACGGCAGGACAGCGACACTGAAGCTTTCTTT.

The DNA for the CDR3 is TGTGCCAGCAGCGTAGGAGTAGCGGGATCACAAGAGACCCAGTACTTC. It codes for CASSVGVAGSQETQYF. The rearrangement uses TRBV9 and TRBJ2-5, with 8 positions matching TRBD2. After removal of 0 bases from V and 2 bases from J, the junction contained 6 bases not matched to a gene. The CDR3 sequence is 16 residues long. Per germline, CDR1 SGDLS and CDR2 YYNGEE.

The chain uses TRBV24-1 and TRBJ2-7; unclear D gene. The CDR3 is made up of 13 amino acids. Germline CDR1 KGHDR, CDR2 SFDVKD. Trimming cost V 0 bases and J 6 bases, with 8 bases left between them. The CDR3 nucleotides are TGTGCCACCAGTGATTTGCGATCTTCCGAGCAGTACTTC. Amino acid sequence: CATSDLRSSEQYF.

The rearrangement links TRBV11-1 to TRBJ2-3; D is unresolved. The CDR3 runs 14 residues. Trimming cost V 3 bases and J 2 bases, with 9 bases left between them. The germline V gene has CDR1 SGHAT and CDR2 FQDESV (reference sequence). The CDR3 protein is CASSFGQLTDTQYF. The DNA of the CDR3 is TGTGCCAGCAGCTTCGGGCAGCTCACAGATACGCAGTATTTT.

This rearrangement joins TRBV14 to TRBJ2-7; TRBD1 agrees at 7 bases. The CDR3 loop spans 12 amino acids. Trimming cost V 8 bases and J 3 bases; bases outside gene matches: 4. Germline V lookup: CDR1 SGHDN, CDR2 FVKESK. This CDR3 reads CASGQASYEQYF. CDR3 nucleotide sequence: TGTGCCAGCGGACAGGCCAGCTACGAGCAGTACTTC.

At least ten counts were recorded for this clonotype. This rearrangement joins TRBV4-3 to TRBJ1-5; TRBD1 is a possible D gene (5 bases). The CDR3 extends over 15 amino acids. The germline V gene has CDR1 LGHNA and CDR2 YSLEER. Trimming shortened V by 0 bases and J by 7 bases, and 13 bases separated the two germline ends. Here the CDR3 DNA reads TGCGCCAGCAGCCAAGATCACAAGGGGCGACAGCCCCAGCATTTT. This translates into CASSQDHKGRQPQHF.

The V call is TRBV7-3, the J call TRBJ2-2; TRBD2 matches at 8 bases. CDR3 length equals 13 residues. J lost 7 bases, V lost 4 bases, and 2 bases had no gene match. In germline, CDR1 is SGHTA, CDR2 FQGTGA. This CDR3 reads CASSYSGNGELFF. As DNA, the CDR3 is TGTGCCAGCAGCTATAGCGGGAACGGGGAGCTGTTTTTT.

This clonotype was counted only a few times. The chain is built from TRBV5-1 and TRBJ2-7; 7 positions match TRBD1. The CDR3 has 14 residues. Germline CDR1 reads SGHRS; CDR2 reads YFSETQ. Unmatched junction bases numbered 9, after V lost 2 bases and J lost 7 bases. CDR3: CASSFRDSAGEQYF. The DNA for the CDR3 is TGCGCCAGCAGCTTCCGGGACAGCGCTGGGGAGCAGTACTTC.

This clonotype came up many times. J is TRBJ2-3 and V is TRBV29-1; D is unresolved. V was trimmed by 4 bases and J by 2 bases, leaving 4 bases between them. The CDR3 runs to 11 residues. Per germline, CDR1 SQVTM and CDR2 ANQGSEA. CDR3 sequence: CSVGPTDTQYF. CDR3 nucleotide sequence: TGCAGCGTTGGTCCCACAGATACGCAGTATTTT.

Many counts were recorded for this clonotype. The chain combines TRBV20-1 with TRBJ2-7; D not certain. V lost 2 bases and J lost 5, with 13 bases in between. Germline V CDR1 and CDR2: DFQATT, SNEGSKA (reference sequence). The CDR3 is 13 residues long. The DNA of the CDR3 is TGCAGTGCTAGAAGTCATATGGTCCACGAGCAGTACTTC. This encodes CSARSHMVHEQYF.

The genes are TRBV20-1 and TRBJ2-3, with 7 bases aligning to TRBD2. The germline V gene encodes CDR1 DFQATT and CDR2 SNEGSKA (reference sequence). The CDR3 loop spans 13 amino acids. With V trimmed by 5 bases and J by 8 bases, 10 bases remained unmatched. CDR3 residues: CSAEEKGGGTQYF. DNA of the CDR3: TGCAGTGCTGAGGAAAAGGGCGGGGGTACGCAGTATTTT.

This clonotype was counted between two and nine times. The chain couples TRBV3-1 to TRBJ2-2; D is ambiguous. Germline V gene sequence: CDR1 LGHDT, CDR2 YNNKEL (reference sequence). V lost 2 bases, J lost 6 bases, and 7 bases lay in between. The CDR3 loop spans 13 amino acids. The CDR3 DNA is TGTGCCAGCAGCCAAATGTACCCCGGGGAGCTGTTTTTT. It yields the protein CASSQMYPGELFF.

This clonotype was picked up many times. The chain carries TRBV12-3 or TRBV12-4 and TRBJ1-1; 8 positions agree with TRBD1. The CDR3 covers 13 residues. V lost 5 bases and J lost 4; bases outside the gene matches: 3. The CDR3 here is CASSITGGTEAFF. The DNA of the CDR3 is TGTGCCAGCAGTATAACAGGGGGCACTGAAGCTTTCTTT.

The chain carries TRBV5-4 and TRBJ2-4, with TRBD2 as a possible D gene (6 bases). Germline V lookup: CDR1 SGHNT, CDR2 YYREEE (reference sequence). The CDR3 contains 17 residues. Trimming stripped 0 bases from V and 6 bases from J, with 19 bases between. CDR3: CASSLDGDSGSGNIQYF. DNA for the CDR3: TGTGCCAGCAGCTTGGATGGGGACTCGGGGAGTGGAAACATTCAGTACTTC.

The chain has TRBV7-9 and TRBJ2-5, with 14 bases aligning to TRBD2. After removal of 4 bases from V and 4 bases from J, the junction contained 5 bases not matched to a gene. The CDR3 contains 16 residues. In germline, CDR1 is SEHNR, CDR2 FQNEAQ (reference sequence). CDR3 sequence (DNA): TGTGCCAGCAGCTCCGGACTAGCGGGAGGTGGAGAGACCCAGTACTTC. Encoded protein: CASSSGLAGGGETQYF.

The chain carries TRBV12-3 or TRBV12-4 and TRBJ1-1; D not resolved. V was shortened by 3 bases and J by 2 bases, with 13 bases between the two germline ends. This CDR3 has 15 amino acids. CDR3 protein: CASSFTAGLNTEAFF. The CDR3 DNA is TGTGCCAGCAGTTTTACGGCAGGCCTCAACACTGAAGCTTTCTTT.

The table lists this clonotype with a few counts. The genes are TRBV28 and TRBJ2-3, with D uncertain. Germline assignment: CDR1 MDHEN and CDR2 SYDVKM. The CDR3 length is 15 residues. V was shortened by 7 bases and J by 7 bases, with 21 bases between the two germline ends. CDR3 sequence: CASTPPLLLHNTQYF. CDR3 DNA sequence: TGTGCCAGCACGCCGCCCCTCCTACTCCACAATACGCAGTATTTT.

V usage is TRBV28 and J usage is TRBJ1-1, with D tentatively TRBD1 (5 bases). CDR3 length: 15 residues. Looked up from germline, CDR1 is MDHEN and CDR2 is SYDVKM. V lost 4 bases to trimming and J lost 2 bases, with 14 bases between them. The DNA of the CDR3 is TGTGCCAGCAGTTCTACCGGACACAGCAACACTGAAGCTTTCTTT. This encodes CASSSTGHSNTEAFF.

The chain links TRBV6-2 or TRBV6-3 to TRBJ1-1; D is possibly TRBD1 (5 bases). CDR3 length: 14 residues. Trimming removed 0 bases from V and 5 bases from J, with 10 bases in between. Germline V lookup: CDR1 MNHEY, CDR2 SVGEGT. CDR3 coding DNA: TGTGCCAGCAGTTACTCTGGGGGTCGAACTGAAGCTTTCTTT. Translation gives CASSYSGGRTEAFF.

The rearrangement links TRBV4-1 to TRBJ1-5; D ambiguous. The CDR3 is 13 amino acids. V dropped 0 bases and J dropped 7 bases, with 7 bases sitting between them. Germline lookup yields CDR1 MGHRA and CDR2 YSYEKL. CDR3 protein: CASSQDNSQPQHF. For the CDR3, the DNA is TGCGCCAGCAGCCAAGATAACAGCCAGCCCCAGCATTTT.

This clonotype was observed a few times. This chain connects TRBV28 to TRBJ2-2; D may match TRBD1 or TRBD2 (5 bases each). CDR1 and CDR2 from the germline V gene are MDHEN and SYDVKM. The CDR3 is 16 amino acids. V lost 5 bases, J lost 6 bases, and 19 bases lay in between. The CDR3 region is CASSPPSRGRAGELFF. The CDR3 region has the DNA TGTGCCAGCAGTCCTCCGTCGAGGGGTAGGGCCGGGGAGCTGTTTTTT.